The present T cell receptor (beta chain) was sequenced within a study of shared clonotypes between healthy human individuals. Assay: immunoSEQ multiplex PCR; the TCRdb copy retains only in-frame clones and omits some. The sample yields roughly 2.4 million clones, approximately 94% seen once. Broader study findings: There were few donors, and this limited the genetic and exposure-history diversity represented. Generally, estimated richness proved larger in naive subsets than it did in memory subsets.

This clone was detected only once. The antigen remains unidentified. This sample also contains other DNA sequences that code for the same CDR3. CDR1 is KGHSH and CDR2 is LQKENI in the germline V gene. The CDR3 loop spans 13 amino acids. V dropped 6 bases and J dropped 3; count of bases not matched to a gene: 5. The sequenced material came from naive CD4+ T cells sorted from blood. Regarding subset: CD45RA+ positively selected. The TCR sequence derives from a man between 18 and 29 years old in good health. The genes are TRBV18 and TRBJ2-7, with TRBD1 matching over 7 bases. For the CDR3, the DNA is TGTGCCAGCTCGCAGGGACAGAGCTACGAGCAGTACTTC. Translating it yields CASSQGQSYEQYF.